This T cell receptor (beta chain) was captured by sequencing in a study of blood T cells in healthy people across ages. Study results and caveats: Unsorted PBMC input precluded a conclusive naive versus antigen-experienced comparison. Possibly, changes in expanded clonotypes were confounded because donor CMV status was unknown.

Germline V lookup: CDR1 DFQATT, CDR2 SNEGSKA (reference sequence). The CDR3 contains 11 residues. V was pared by 3 bases and J by 11 bases, with 13 bases between. Next came a second PCR, run for 7 to 11 cycles, which used a sample-barcoded 5' primer along with a J-beta primer mix. Template switching added a 12-random-nucleotide identifier to every cDNA molecule. TCRdb re-called the 5' RACE reads through MiXCR, storing one row per CDR3 protein. The repertoire has around 940,000 distinct CDR3 sequences, roughly 51% of them found once; the top ten carry about a fifth. A remark on this clonotype: Its antigen is undetermined.

This chain uses TRBV20-1 with TRBJ2-5, with D perhaps matching TRBD1 or TRBD2 (5 bases each). This TCR was sampled from a woman aged 55-69 years in good health. Sequenced sample: blood. The CDR3 bases are TGCAGTGCTAGTGGGGGAGATCTACAGTACTTC. Its translation is CSASGGDLQYF.